The clone carrying this TCR beta chain has more than one count but fewer than ten. This entry comes from a study of blood T cell repertoires in COVID-19. As for the study in general: There were acute and convalescent COVID-19 samples, and they came from the United States, Italy and Spain.

V lost 6 bases to trimming and J lost 6 bases, with 14 bases between them. The CDR3 runs to 13 residues. The assay was immunoSEQ multiplex PCR, and TCRdb's table has in-frame clones only and misses some. The sample contains about 110,000 clones, more than 75% of which appear only once. The clonotype was recovered from a man aged 35 to 55 with acute or convalescent COVID-19. The chain links TRBV12-3 or TRBV12-4 to TRBJ1-2; D may be TRBD1 (5 bases). The sequencing sample was made of peripheral blood. This CDR3 reads CASRPGGVDGYTF. For the CDR3, the DNA is TGTGCCAGCAGGCCGGGGGGGGTTGATGGCTACACCTTC.